Reported below is one T cell receptor beta chain. Antigen unknown. In the naive CD8 group, cells lacked CD45RO and were positively selected for CCR7, so terminally differentiated effector memory CD45RA+ cells were left out. Each sorted subset replicate got 200 ng genomic DNA, tens of thousands of genomes. Profiled with immunoSEQ multiplex PCR; TCRdb holds only in-frame clones, not every one. The data contain around 1.9 million clones, 93% of them singletons. The data are from a study of shared clonotypes between healthy human individuals. Whole-study findings and limits: Naive subsets generally had larger estimated richness than memory subsets. Read depth was anticipated to influence clonotype sharing among donors. Clonotypes that were shared across a handful of donors made up around 5.5% of naive CD4 clonotypes.

Unmatched junction bases numbered 6, after V lost 4 bases and J lost 0 bases. The CDR3 runs 16 residues. Germline values: CDR1 SGHNT, CDR2 YYREEE (reference sequence). Source material: naive CD8+ T cells from PBMCs. The source is a young man in good health. Some clones in this sample may be carry-over from other donors' samples. The chain combines TRBV5-4 with TRBJ1-1; 10 bases map to TRBD1. CDR3 nucleotides: TGTGCCAGCAGCCAGGACAGGGGGGGATTGAACACTGAAGCTTTCTTT. Translation: CASSQDRGGLNTEAFF.